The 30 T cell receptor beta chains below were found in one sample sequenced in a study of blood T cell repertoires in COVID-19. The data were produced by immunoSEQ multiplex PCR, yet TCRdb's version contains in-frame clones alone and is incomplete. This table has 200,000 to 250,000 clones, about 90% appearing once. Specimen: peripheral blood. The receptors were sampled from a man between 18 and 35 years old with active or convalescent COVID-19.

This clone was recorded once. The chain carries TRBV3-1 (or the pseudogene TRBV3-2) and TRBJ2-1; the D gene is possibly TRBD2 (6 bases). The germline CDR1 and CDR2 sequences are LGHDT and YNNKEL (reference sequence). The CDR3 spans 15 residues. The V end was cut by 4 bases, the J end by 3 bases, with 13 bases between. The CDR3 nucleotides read TGTGCCAGCAGCCCGACGGGAGTGGGCTACAATGAGCAGTTCTTC. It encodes CASSPTGVGYNEQFF.

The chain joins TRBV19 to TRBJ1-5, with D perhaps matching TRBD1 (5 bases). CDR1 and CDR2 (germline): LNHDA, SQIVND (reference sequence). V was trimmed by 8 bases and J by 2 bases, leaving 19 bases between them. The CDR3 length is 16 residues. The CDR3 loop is CASRTGQTGGNQPQHF. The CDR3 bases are TGTGCCAGTCGGACCGGGCAGACGGGGGGCAATCAGCCCCAGCATTTT. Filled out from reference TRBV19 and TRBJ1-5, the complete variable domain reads DGGITQSPKYLFRKEGQNVTLSCEQNLNHDAMYWYRQDPGQGLRLIYYSQIVNDFQKGDIAEGYSVSREKKESFPLTVTSAQKNPTAFYLCASRTGQTGGNQPQHFGDGTRLSIL.

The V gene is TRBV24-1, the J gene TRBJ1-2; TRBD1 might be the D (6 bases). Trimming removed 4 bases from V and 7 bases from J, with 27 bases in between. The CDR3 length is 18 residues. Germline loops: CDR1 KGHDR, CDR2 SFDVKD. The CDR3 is CATSDSTGTQGLAGGYTF. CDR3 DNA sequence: TGTGCCACCAGTGACTCGACCGGGACCCAGGGGCTTGCGGGTGGCTACACCTTC.

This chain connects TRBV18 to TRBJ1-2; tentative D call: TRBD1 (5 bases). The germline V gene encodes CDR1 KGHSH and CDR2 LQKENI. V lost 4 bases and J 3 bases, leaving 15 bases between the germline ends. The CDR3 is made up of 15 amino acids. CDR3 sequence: CASSLNTGTYYGYTF. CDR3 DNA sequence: TGTGCCAGCTCACTGAACACCGGGACTTACTATGGCTACACCTTC.

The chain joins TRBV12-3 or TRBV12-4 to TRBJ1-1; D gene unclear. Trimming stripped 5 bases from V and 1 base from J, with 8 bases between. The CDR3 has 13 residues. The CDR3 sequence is CASSLTQNTEAFF. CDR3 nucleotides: TGTGCCAGCAGTCTGACACAGAACACTGAAGCTTTCTTT.

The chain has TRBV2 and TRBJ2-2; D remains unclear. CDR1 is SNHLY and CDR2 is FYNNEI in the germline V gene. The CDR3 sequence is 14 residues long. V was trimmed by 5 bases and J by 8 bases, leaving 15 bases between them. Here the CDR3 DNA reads TGTGCCAGCAGTTCGGCAGGCCCGATGGGGGAGCTGTTTTTT. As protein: CASSSAGPMGELFF.

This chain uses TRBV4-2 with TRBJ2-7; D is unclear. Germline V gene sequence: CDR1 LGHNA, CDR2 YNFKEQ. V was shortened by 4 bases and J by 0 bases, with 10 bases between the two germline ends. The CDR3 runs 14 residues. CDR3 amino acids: CASSRLVSSYEQYF. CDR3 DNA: TGTGCCAGCAGCCGGTTGGTTAGCTCCTACGAGCAGTACTTC.

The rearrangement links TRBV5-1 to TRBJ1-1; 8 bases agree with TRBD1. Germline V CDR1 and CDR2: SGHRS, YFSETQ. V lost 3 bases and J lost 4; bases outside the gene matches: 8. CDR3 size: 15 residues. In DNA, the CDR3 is TGCGCCAGCAGCTGGACAGGGCTGGGTGGCACTGAAGCTTTCTTT. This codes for CASSWTGLGGTEAFF.

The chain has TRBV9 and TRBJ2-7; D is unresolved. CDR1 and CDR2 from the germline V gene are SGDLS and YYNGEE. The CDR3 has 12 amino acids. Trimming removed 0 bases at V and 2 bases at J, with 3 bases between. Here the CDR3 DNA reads TGTGCCAGCAGCGTAGACACCTACGAGCAGTACTTC. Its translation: CASSVDTYEQYF. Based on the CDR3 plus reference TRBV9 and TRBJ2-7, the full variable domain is DSGVTQTPKHLITATGQRVTLRCSPRSGDLSVYWYQQSLDQGLQFLIQYYNGEERAKGNILERFSAQQFPDLHSELNLSSLELGDSALYFCASSVDTYEQYFGPGTRLTVT.

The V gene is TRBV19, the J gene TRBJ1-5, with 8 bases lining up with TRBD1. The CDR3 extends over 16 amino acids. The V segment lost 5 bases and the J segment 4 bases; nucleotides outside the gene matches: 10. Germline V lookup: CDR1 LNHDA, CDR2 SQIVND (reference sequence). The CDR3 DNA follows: TGTGCCAGTAGTGCCCCTCGGACAGGGATAAATCAGCCCCAGCATTTT. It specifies CASSAPRTGINQPQHF.

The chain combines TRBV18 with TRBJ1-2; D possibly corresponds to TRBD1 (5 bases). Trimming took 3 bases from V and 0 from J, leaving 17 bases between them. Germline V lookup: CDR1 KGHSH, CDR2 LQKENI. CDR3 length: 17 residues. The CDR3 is CASSPLEGRGANYGYTF. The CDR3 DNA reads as TGTGCCAGCTCACCTCTAGAAGGGAGGGGAGCTAACTATGGCTACACCTTC.

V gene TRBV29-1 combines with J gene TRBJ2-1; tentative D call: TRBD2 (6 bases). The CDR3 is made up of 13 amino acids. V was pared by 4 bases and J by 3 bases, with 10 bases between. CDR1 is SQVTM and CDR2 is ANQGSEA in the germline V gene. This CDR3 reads CSVGIADYNEQFF. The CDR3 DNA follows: TGCAGCGTTGGAATAGCGGACTACAATGAGCAGTTCTTC.

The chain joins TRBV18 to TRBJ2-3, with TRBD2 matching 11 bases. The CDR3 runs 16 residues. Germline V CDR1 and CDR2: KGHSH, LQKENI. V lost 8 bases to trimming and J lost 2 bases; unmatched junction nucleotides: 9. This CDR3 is CASVTSGSGLTDTQYF. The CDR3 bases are TGTGCCAGCGTAACTAGCGGGAGTGGACTCACAGATACGCAGTATTTT. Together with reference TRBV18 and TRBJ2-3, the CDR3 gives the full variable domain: NAGVMQNPRHLVRRRGQEARLRCSPMKGHSHVYWYRQLPEEGLKFMVYLQKENIIDESGMPKERFSAEFPKEGPSILRIQQVVRGDSAAYFCASVTSGSGLTDTQYFGPGTRLTVL.

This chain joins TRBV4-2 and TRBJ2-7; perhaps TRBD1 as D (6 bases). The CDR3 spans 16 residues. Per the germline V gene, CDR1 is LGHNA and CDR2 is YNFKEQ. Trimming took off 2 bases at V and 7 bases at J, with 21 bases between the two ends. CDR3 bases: TGTGCCAGCAGCCAACCACAGGGTAGGGGGTCTATTGAGCAGTACTTC. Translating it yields CASSQPQGRGSIEQYF.

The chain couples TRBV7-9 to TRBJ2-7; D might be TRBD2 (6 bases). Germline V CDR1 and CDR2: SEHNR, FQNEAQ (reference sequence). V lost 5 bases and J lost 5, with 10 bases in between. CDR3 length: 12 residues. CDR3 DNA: TGTGCCAGCAGCACCGCGGGGCACGAGCAGTACTTC. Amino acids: CASSTAGHEQYF. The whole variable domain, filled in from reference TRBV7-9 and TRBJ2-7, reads DTGVSQNPRHKITKRGQNVTFRCDPISEHNRLYWYRQTLGQGPEFLTYFQNEAQLEKSRLLSDRFSAERPKGSFSTLEIQRTEQGDSAMYLCASSTAGHEQYFGPGTRLTVT.

The CDR3 is CASSQGTGGNEKLFF. The CDR3 DNA reads TGCGCCAGCAGCCAGGGGACAGGGGGGAATGAAAAACTGTTTTTT. The rearrangement joins TRBV4-3 to TRBJ1-4, with 11 bases matching TRBD1. CDR1 LGHNA and CDR2 YSLEER come from the germline V gene. This CDR3 contains 15 residues. J gave up 5 bases and V 3 bases, and 2 bases lay outside the gene matches.

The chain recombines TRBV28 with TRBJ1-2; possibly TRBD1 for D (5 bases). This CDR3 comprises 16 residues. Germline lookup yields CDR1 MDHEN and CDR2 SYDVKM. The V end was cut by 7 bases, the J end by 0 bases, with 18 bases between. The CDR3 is CASTLAGGTANYGYTF. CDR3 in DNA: TGTGCCAGCACCCTAGCGGGGGGGACGGCTAACTATGGCTACACCTTC.

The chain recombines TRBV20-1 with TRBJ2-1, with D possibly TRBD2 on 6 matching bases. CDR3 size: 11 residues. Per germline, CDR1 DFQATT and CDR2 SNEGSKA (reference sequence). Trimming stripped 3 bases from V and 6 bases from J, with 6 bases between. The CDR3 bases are TGCAGTGCTAGGACTAGCAATGAGCAGTTCTTC. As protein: CSARTSNEQFF.

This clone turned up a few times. CDR3 sequence: CASTQRPGLSNQPQHF. In DNA, the CDR3 is TGCGCCAGCACACAGAGACCAGGTCTTAGCAATCAGCCCCAGCATTTT. The rearrangement joins TRBV5-1 to TRBJ1-5; the D is unclear. Germline CDR1 is SGHRS and CDR2 is YFSETQ. This CDR3 region has 16 residues. V shed 6 bases and J shed 0 bases, with 16 bases lying between them.

The CDR3 DNA reads as TGTGCCAGTAGTATCGGAGGCAGGGGCACTGAAGCTTTCTTT. Translation gives CASSIGGRGTEAFF. The V call is TRBV19, the J call TRBJ1-1, with D maybe TRBD1 (6 bases). From germline, CDR1 is LNHDA and CDR2 SQIVND (reference sequence). Trimming stripped 3 bases from V and 4 bases from J, with 12 bases between. The CDR3 contains 14 residues.

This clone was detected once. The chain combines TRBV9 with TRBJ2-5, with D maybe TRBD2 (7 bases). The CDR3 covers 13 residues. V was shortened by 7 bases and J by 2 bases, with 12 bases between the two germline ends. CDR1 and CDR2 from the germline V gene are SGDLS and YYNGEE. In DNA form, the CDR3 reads TGTGCCAGCTCTAGGGGGGGGCAAGAGACCCAGTACTTC. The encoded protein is CASSRGGQETQYF.

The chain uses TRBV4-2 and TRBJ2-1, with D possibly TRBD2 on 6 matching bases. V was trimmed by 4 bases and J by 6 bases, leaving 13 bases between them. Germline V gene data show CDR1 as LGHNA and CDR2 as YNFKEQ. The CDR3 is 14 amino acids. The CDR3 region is CASSPPTSFNEQFF. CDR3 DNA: TGTGCCAGCAGCCCCCCGACTAGTTTCAATGAGCAGTTCTTC.

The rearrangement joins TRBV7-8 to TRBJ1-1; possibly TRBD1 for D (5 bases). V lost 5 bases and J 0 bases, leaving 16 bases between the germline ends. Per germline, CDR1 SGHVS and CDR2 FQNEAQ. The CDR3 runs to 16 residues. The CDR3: CASSLYRSTMNTEAFF. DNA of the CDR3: TGTGCCAGCAGCCTCTACAGGTCTACCATGAACACTGAAGCTTTCTTT.

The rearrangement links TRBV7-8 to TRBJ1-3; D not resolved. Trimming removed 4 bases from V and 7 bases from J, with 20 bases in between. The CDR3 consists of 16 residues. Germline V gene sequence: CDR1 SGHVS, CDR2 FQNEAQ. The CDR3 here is CASSSSVNFGENTIYF. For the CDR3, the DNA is TGTGCCAGCAGCTCAAGCGTCAACTTTGGGGAGAACACCATATATTTT.

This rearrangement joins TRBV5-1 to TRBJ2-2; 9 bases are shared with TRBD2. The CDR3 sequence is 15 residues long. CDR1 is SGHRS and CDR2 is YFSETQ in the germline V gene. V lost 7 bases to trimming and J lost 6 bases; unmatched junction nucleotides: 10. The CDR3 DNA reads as TGCGCCAGCCGAGGTAGCGGGAGCACCCCCGGGGAGCTGTTTTTT. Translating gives CASRGSGSTPGELFF.

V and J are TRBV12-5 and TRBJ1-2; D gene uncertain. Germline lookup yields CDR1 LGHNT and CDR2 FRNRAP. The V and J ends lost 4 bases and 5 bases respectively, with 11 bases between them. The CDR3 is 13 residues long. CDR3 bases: TGTGCTAGTGGTTCAGGACTTGAGTATGGCTACACCTTC. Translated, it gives CASGSGLEYGYTF.

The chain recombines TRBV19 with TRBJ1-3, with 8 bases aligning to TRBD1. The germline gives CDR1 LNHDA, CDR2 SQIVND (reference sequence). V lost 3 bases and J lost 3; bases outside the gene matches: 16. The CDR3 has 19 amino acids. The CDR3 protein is CASSIAGTGRQRFGNTIYF. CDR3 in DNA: TGTGCCAGTAGTATCGCCGGGACAGGTCGACAAAGATTTGGAAACACCATATATTTT.

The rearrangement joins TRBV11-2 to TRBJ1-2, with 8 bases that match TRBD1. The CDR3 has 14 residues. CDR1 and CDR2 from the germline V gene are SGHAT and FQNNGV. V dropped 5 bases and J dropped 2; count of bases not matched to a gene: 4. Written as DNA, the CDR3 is TGTGCCAGCAGCGCGGACAGGGCAAACTATGGCTACACCTTC. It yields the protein CASSADRANYGYTF.

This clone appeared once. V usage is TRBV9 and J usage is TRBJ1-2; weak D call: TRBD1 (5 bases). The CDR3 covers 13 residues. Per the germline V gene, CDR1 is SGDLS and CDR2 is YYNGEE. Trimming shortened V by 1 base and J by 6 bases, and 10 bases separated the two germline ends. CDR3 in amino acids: CASSVQGGDGYTF. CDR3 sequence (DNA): TGTGCCAGCAGCGTACAGGGTGGAGATGGCTACACCTTC.

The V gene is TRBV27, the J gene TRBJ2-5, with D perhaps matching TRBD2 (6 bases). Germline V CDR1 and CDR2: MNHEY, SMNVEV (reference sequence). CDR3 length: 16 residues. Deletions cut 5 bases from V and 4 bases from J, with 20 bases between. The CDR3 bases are TGTGCCAGCAGTACCGAGGGAACGGGAGTAGGAGAGACCCAGTACTTC. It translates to CASSTEGTGVGETQYF.